This T cell receptor beta chain was obtained from a study of PD-1 blockade in mismatch repair-deficient tumors. Sequencing used immunoSEQ multiplex PCR; TCRdb keeps in-frame clones, though not all of them. The sample has tens of thousands of clones; over 70% are singletons. The input for sequencing was PBMCs, taken roughly 39 weeks after starting pembrolizumab. This TCR derives from an adult with mismatch repair-deficient cancer.

Here the CDR3 reads CAISERGSSYNEQFF. CDR3 DNA: TGTGCCATCAGTGAAAGAGGCAGCTCCTACAATGAGCAGTTCTTC. J is TRBJ2-1 and V is TRBV10-3; D gene ambiguous. Germline V lookup: CDR1 ENHRY, CDR2 SYGVKD. This CDR3 has 15 amino acids. Trimming stripped 3 bases from V and 0 bases from J, with 9 bases between.